A selection of T cell receptor beta chains follows, all from one sample in a study of blood T cell repertoires in COVID-19. Assay: immunoSEQ multiplex PCR; the TCRdb copy retains only in-frame clones and omits some. The table records some 250,000 clones, over 70% of them present only once. The source material was peripheral blood. The origin of the receptors is a woman aged 80 or older with acute or convalescent COVID-19. Both conserved end residues are part of each CDR3. D genes are given only for firm matches. Clone size is shown for a subset of rows, as once, few, many or a class of expanded clone.

V	size	J	D	CDR3	DNA
TRBV7-6	few	TRBJ1-4	TRBD1	CASSAQGAGVGEKLFF	TGTGCCAGCAGCGCCCAGGGGGCAGGTGTGGGAGAAAAACTGTTTTTT
TRBV11-2	NA	TRBJ2-7	TRBD1	CASSPNRDRGEQYF	TGTGCCAGCAGCCCGAATCGGGACAGGGGGGAGCAGTACTTC
TRBV12-3/TRBV12-4	NA	TRBJ1-2	TRBD1	CASSPTGDYGYTF	TGTGCCAGCAGTCCAACAGGGGACTATGGCTACACCTTC
TRBV27	few	TRBJ1-1	TRBD1	CASSSRGWGTEAFF	TGTGCCAGCAGTTCCAGGGGGTGGGGGACTGAAGCTTTCTTT
TRBV6-2/TRBV6-3	NA	TRBJ2-7	TRBD1	CASRYRDRGFQYF	TGTGCCAGCAGATACCGGGACAGGGGCTTTCAGTACTTC
TRBV6-1	NA	TRBJ2-5	TRBD2	CASSDRGSGGARGETQYF	TGTGCCAGCAGTGACCGAGGTAGCGGGGGGGCGAGGGGTGAGACCCAGTACTTC
TRBV7-9	NA	TRBJ1-1	NA	CASSSQGAYTEAFF	TGTGCCAGCAGCTCCCAAGGGGCCTACACTGAAGCTTTCTTT
TRBV7-9	NA	TRBJ2-1	TRBD1	CASSSRDRGHEQFF	TGTGCCAGCAGCAGCCGGGACAGGGGACATGAGCAGTTCTTC
TRBV20-1	NA	TRBJ2-1	TRBD1	CSASTGRGYSYNEQFF	TGCAGTGCTAGTACGGGCAGGGGGTATTCCTACAATGAGCAGTTCTTC
TRBV5-1	NA	TRBJ1-2	NA	CASSLRTANYGYTF	TGCGCCAGCAGCCTAAGGACAGCTAACTATGGCTACACCTTC
TRBV7-2	NA	TRBJ1-2	TRBD1	CASSATGQGVSGYTF	TGTGCCAGCAGCGCGACAGGACAGGGGGTTAGTGGCTACACCTTC
TRBV6-5	NA	TRBJ1-6	TRBD1	CASSLGQGYSPLHF	TGTGCCAGCAGTCTCGGACAGGGCTATTCACCCCTCCACTTT
TRBV20-1	NA	TRBJ1-2	NA	CSASAGNHYGYTF	TGCAGTGCTAGTGCAGGGAATCACTATGGCTACACCTTC
TRBV5-5	NA	TRBJ2-5	NA	CASSLISGQETQYF	TGTGCCAGCAGCTTAATCAGCGGACAAGAGACCCAGTACTTC
TRBV6-5	NA	TRBJ1-1	NA	CASSYEAGARTEAFF	TGTGCCAGCAGTTACGAGGCAGGGGCGAGGACTGAAGCTTTCTTT
TRBV30	NA	TRBJ2-7	TRBD1	CAWSTGQGNVVSYEQYF	TGTGCCTGGAGTACCGGACAGGGGAATGTAGTGTCCTACGAGCAGTACTTC
TRBV10-3	NA	TRBJ1-4	TRBD1	CAISATGGNEKLFF	TGTGCCATCAGTGCGACAGGGGGTAATGAAAAACTGTTTTTT
TRBV4-1	few	TRBJ1-5	NA	CASSQQGHDQPQHF	TGCGCCAGCAGCCAACAGGGGCACGATCAGCCCCAGCATTTT
TRBV5-1	NA	TRBJ2-7	TRBD2	CASSLALAGAHEQYF	TGCGCCAGCAGCTTGGCCTTAGCGGGAGCCCACGAGCAGTACTTC
TRBV5-1	NA	TRBJ1-1	NA	CASSWQGFGGTEAFF	TGCGCCAGCAGCTGGCAGGGGTTCGGCGGCACTGAAGCTTTCTTT
TRBV5-1	NA	TRBJ2-7	TRBD1	CASRGQFYEQYF	TGCGCCAGCAGGGGACAGTTCTACGAGCAGTACTTC
TRBV3-1/TRBV3-2	NA	TRBJ2-7	NA	CASSRGYF	TGTGCCAGCAGCCGTGGCTACTTC
TRBV6-6	NA	TRBJ1-2	TRBD1	CASSYIRGLSYGYTF	TGTGCCAGCAGTTACATCAGGGGGCTATCGTATGGCTACACCTTC
TRBV19	NA	TRBJ2-6	NA	CASSISPGANVLTF	TGTGCCAGTAGTATTAGCCCTGGGGCCAACGTCCTGACTTTC
TRBV2	few	TRBJ1-6	TRBD1	CASVGTGQVNSPLHF	TGTGCCAGCGTGGGGACGGGACAGGTCAATTCACCCCTCCACTTT
TRBV6-1	NA	TRBJ1-1	NA	CASSEWGGNTEAFF	TGTGCCAGCAGTGAATGGGGGGGAAACACTGAAGCTTTCTTT
TRBV11-3	NA	TRBJ2-1	NA	CASSASWGGGPPEQFF	TGTGCCAGCAGCGCTTCCTGGGGCGGGGGCCCCCCTGAGCAGTTCTTC
TRBV6-2/TRBV6-3	NA	TRBJ1-5	NA	CASSEPDRRLYSNQPQHF	TGTGCCAGCAGCGAACCCGACAGAAGGTTATATAGCAATCAGCCCCAGCATTTT
TRBV13	NA	TRBJ1-2	TRBD1	CASSYLGGQGNGYTF	TGTGCCAGCAGCTACCTAGGGGGACAGGGAAATGGCTACACCTTC
TRBV5-1	NA	TRBJ2-1	NA	CASSLEGVPYNEQFF	TGCGCCAGCAGCCTGGAGGGGGTCCCCTACAATGAGCAGTTCTTC
TRBV2	once	TRBJ2-3	NA	CASSASPTDTQYF	TGTGCCAGCAGTGCTAGCCCCACAGATACGCAGTATTTT
TRBV19	NA	TRBJ1-1	NA	CASSMGGATEAFF	TGTGCCAGTAGCATGGGAGGGGCTACTGAAGCTTTCTTT
TRBV15	NA	TRBJ2-7	TRBD2	CATSREGLANNEQYF	TGTGCCACCAGCAGAGAGGGACTAGCGAACAACGAGCAGTACTTC